These 4 T cell receptor beta chains were all obtained from the same sample, sequenced in a study of T cell responses to AZD1222 COVID-19 vaccine. Some clones are missing from TCRdb's copy, which holds only in-frame ones; the method was immunoSEQ multiplex PCR. The data show roughly 120,000 clones, with nearly 90% seen just once and 3.2% held by the top ten. The sample consisted of peripheral blood, taken on day 0 of AZD1222 vaccination. These receptors were collected from an adult in good health.

This chain connects TRBV28 to TRBJ1-2, with D unclear. The CDR3 spans 14 residues. V was pared by 2 bases and J by 4 bases, with 11 bases between. Germline V lookup: CDR1 MDHEN, CDR2 SYDVKM. The CDR3 DNA reads as TGTGCCAGCAGTTTAGGAGGGTTTACCTATGGCTACACCTTC. The encoded protein is CASSLGGFTYGYTF.

The chain recombines TRBV7-2 with TRBJ2-1; D ambiguous. Trimming took 0 bases from V and 3 from J, leaving 3 bases between them. Germline CDR1 reads SGHTA; CDR2 reads FQGNSA. There are 13 residues in the CDR3. CDR3 sequence (DNA): TGTGCCAGCAGCTTAGCGATCTACAATGAGCAGTTCTTC. This gives the protein CASSLAIYNEQFF.

The V gene is TRBV19, the J gene TRBJ1-4; the D gene is possibly TRBD1 (6 bases). Germline loops: CDR1 LNHDA, CDR2 SQIVND (reference sequence). The V end lost 5 bases, the J end lost 7 bases, and 20 bases lay between the germline ends. The CDR3 spans 16 residues. The CDR3 coding sequence is TGTGCCAGTAGTGCTCCCCATACAGGGCTAAGTGAAAAACTGTTTTTT. As protein: CASSAPHTGLSEKLFF.

The CDR3 region is CASSLLPGSDQPQHF. The CDR3 nucleotides are TGTGCCAGCAGCTTACTACCAGGATCTGATCAGCCCCAGCATTTT. This rearrangement joins TRBV11-2 to TRBJ1-5; no firm D call. Trimming pared 2 bases from V and 5 bases from J, leaving 13 bases between. Germline CDR1 is SGHAT and CDR2 is FQNNGV. CDR3 length: 15 amino acids.